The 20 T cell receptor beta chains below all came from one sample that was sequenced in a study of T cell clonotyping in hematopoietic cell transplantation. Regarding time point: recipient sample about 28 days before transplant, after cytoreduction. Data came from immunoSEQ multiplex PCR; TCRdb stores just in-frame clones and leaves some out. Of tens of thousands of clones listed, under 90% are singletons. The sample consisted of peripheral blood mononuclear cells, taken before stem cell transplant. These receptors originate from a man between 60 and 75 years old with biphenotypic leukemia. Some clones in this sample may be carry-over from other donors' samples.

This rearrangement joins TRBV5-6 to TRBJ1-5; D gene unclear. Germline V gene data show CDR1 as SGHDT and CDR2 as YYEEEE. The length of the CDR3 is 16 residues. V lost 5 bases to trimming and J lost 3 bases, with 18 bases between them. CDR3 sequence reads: CASSPSSVGFNQPQHF. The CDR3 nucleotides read TGTGCCAGCAGTCCTTCGAGTGTAGGATTCAATCAGCCCCAGCATTTT.

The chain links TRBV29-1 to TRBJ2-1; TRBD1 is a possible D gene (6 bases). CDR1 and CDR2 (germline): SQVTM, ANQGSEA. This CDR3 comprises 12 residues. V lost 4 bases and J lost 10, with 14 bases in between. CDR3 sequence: CSVARGINEQFF. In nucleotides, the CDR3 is TGCAGCGTTGCCAGGGGCATTAACGAGCAGTTCTTC.

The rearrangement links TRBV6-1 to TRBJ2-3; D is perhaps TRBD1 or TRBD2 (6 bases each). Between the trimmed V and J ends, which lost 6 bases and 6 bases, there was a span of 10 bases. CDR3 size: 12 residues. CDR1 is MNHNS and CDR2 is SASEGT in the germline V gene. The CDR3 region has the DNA TGTGCCAGCAGAGGGGGAGGCGATACGCAGTATTTT. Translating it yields CASRGGGDTQYF.

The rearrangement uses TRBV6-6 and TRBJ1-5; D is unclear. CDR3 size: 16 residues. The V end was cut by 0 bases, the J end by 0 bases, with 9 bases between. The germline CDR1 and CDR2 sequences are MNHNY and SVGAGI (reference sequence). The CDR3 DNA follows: TGTGCCAGCAGTTACTCAGTAGTGGATAGCAATCAGCCCCAGCATTTT. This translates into CASSYSVVDSNQPQHF.

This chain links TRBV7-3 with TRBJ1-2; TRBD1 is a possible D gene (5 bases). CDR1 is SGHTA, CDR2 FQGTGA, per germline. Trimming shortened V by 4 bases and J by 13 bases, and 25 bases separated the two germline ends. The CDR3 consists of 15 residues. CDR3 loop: CASSSSGDGAPGLTF. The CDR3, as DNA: TGTGCCAGCAGCTCTAGCGGGGACGGCGCCCCAGGGCTCACCTTC.

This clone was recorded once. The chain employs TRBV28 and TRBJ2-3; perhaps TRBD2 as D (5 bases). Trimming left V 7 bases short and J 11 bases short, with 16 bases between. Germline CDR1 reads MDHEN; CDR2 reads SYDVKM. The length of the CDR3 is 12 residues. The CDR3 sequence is CASMHGNEKQYF. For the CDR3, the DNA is TGTGCCAGCATGCACGGGAACGAGAAGCAGTATTTT. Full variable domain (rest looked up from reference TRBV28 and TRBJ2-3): DVKVTQSSRYLVKRTGEKVFLECVQDMDHENMFWYRQDPGLGLRLIYFSYDVKMKEKGDIPEGYSVSREKKERFSLILESASTNQTSMYLCASMHGNEKQYFGPGTRLTVL.

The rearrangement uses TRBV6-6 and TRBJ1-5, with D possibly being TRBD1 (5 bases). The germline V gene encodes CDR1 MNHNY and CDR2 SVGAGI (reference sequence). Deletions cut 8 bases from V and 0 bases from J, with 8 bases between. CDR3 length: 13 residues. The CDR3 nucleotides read TGTGCCAGCCGACAGTTTAGCAATCAGCCCCAGCATTTT. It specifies CASRQFSNQPQHF.

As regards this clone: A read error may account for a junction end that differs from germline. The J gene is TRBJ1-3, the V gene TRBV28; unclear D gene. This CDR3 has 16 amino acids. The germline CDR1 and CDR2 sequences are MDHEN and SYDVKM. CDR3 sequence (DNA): TGTGTCAGCAGTTTGGTGATTGGCTGGGCTGGAAACACCATATATTTT. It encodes CVSSLVIGWAGNTIYF.

The CDR3 protein is CASRGAGGYEQYF. In DNA form, the CDR3 reads TGTGCCAGCAGAGGAGCGGGAGGGTACGAGCAGTACTTC. The gene calls are TRBV7-2 and TRBJ2-7; TRBD2 aligns across 10 bases. Germline V CDR1 and CDR2: SGHTA, FQGNSA. V was clipped by 6 bases and J by 4 bases; unmatched bases: 3. The length of the CDR3 is 13 residues.

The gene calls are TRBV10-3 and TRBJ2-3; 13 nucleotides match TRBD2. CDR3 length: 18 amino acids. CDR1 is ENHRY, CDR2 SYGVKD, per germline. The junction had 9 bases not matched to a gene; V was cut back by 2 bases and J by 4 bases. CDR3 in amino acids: CAISETSGRARGADTQYF. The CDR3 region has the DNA TGTGCCATCAGTGAGACTAGCGGGAGGGCTAGAGGGGCAGATACGCAGTATTTT.

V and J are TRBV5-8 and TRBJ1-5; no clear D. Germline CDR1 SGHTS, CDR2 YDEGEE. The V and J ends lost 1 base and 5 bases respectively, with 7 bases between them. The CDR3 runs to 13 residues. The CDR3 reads CASSLNGDQPQHF. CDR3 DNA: TGTGCCAGCAGCTTGAATGGGGATCAGCCCCAGCATTTT.

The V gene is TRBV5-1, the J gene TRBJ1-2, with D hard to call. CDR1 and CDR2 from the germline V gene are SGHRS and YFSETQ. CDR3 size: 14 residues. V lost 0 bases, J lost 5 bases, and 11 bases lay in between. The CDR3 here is CASSLDQAPYGYTF. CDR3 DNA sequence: TGCGCCAGCAGCTTGGATCAGGCCCCGTATGGCTACACCTTC.

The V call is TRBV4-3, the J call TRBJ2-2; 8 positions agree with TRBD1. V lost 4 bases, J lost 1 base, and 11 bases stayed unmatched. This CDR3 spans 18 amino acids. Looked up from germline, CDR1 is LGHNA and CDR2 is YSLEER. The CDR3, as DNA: TGCGCCAGCAGCCGACACCTAGGGGGACAGGTGAACACCGGGGAGCTGTTTTTT. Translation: CASSRHLGGQVNTGELFF.

Written as DNA, the CDR3 is TGTGCCAGCAGTTTCCAAGAGACCCAGTACTTC. Translating gives CASSFQETQYF. The J gene is TRBJ2-5, the V gene TRBV27, with D hard to call. Germline V lookup: CDR1 MNHEY, CDR2 SMNVEV (reference sequence). This CDR3 spans 11 amino acids. V lost 3 bases, J lost 1 base, and 0 bases lay in between.

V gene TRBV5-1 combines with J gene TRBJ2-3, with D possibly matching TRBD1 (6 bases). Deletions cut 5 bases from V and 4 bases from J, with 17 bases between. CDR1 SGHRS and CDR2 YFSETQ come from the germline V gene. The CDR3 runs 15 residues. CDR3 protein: CASREAGVGADTQYF. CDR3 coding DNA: TGCGCCAGCAGAGAGGCAGGGGTAGGGGCAGATACGCAGTATTTT.

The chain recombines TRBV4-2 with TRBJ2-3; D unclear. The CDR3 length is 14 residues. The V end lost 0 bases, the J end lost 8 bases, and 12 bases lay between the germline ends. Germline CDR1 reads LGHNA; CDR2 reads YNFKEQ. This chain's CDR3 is CASSQDLPSATQYF. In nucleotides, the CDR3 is TGTGCCAGCAGCCAAGATTTGCCCAGCGCTACGCAGTATTTT.

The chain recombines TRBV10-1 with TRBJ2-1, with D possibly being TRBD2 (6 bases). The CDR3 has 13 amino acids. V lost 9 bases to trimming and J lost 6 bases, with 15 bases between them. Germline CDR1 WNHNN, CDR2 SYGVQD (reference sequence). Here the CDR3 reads CASSSARGNEQFF. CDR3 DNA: TGCGCCAGTTCTAGCGCCCGAGGCAATGAGCAGTTCTTC.

The DNA for the CDR3 is TGTGCCTGGAGTCCCCATGCGGGGGCCTACGAGCAGTACTTC. Amino acids: CAWSPHAGAYEQYF. V and J are TRBV30 and TRBJ2-7, with 7 bases that match TRBD2. Germline assignment: CDR1 GTSNPN and CDR2 SVGIG (reference sequence). There are 14 residues in the CDR3. V shed 2 bases, J shed 2 bases, and the junction held 6 bases outside the gene matches.

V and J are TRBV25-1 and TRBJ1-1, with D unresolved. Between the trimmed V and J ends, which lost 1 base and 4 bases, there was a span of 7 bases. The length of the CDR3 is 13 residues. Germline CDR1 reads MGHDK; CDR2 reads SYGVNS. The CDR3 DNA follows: TGTGCCAGCAGTGAATCCGATGGCACTGAAGCTTTCTTT. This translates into CASSESDGTEAFF.

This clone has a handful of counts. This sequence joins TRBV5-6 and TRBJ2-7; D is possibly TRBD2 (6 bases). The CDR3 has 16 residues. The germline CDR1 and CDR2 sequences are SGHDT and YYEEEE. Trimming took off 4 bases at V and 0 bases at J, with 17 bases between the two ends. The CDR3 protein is CASSPRGRKGSYEQYF. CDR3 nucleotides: TGTGCCAGCAGCCCCCGGGGGAGGAAGGGCTCCTACGAGCAGTACTTC.